Given below is one T cell receptor beta chain in context. Its target is not known. Libraries were prepared by immunoSEQ multiplex PCR; TCRdb keeps only in-frame clonotypes and omits some of them. This table holds about 45,000 clones, approximately 74% found once. The data are from a study of vaccination effects on CD4 cells after COVID-19. Study details: Samples were given by two convalescent patients 16 days and one week before vaccination. Cultures of some 1.8 million PBMC per well contained approximately 10 IU/ml IL-2 plus 10 ug/ml peptides. Study results and caveats: Clonal contraction was marked in infection- and vaccine-induced clones late after vaccination.

CD4+ T cells were isolated after around 9 days of culture. The individual was infected with SARS-CoV-2 between March and December 2020, as confirmed by PCR. The source of this sequence is a human donor who had a prior SARS-CoV-2 infection. This material consisted of CD4+ T cells from PBMCs cultured without peptide, taken before COVID-19 vaccination.

The CDR3 bases are TGCGCCAGCAGCTTGGCCGGGGATAACTATGGCTACACCTTC. Its translation: CASSLAGDNYGYTF. The chain combines TRBV5-1 with TRBJ1-2; the D is unclear. Per germline, CDR1 SGHRS and CDR2 YFSETQ. Trimming took 0 bases from V and 1 from J, leaving 7 bases between them. This CDR3 is built from 14 residues.